This is a list of T cell receptor beta chains from one sample in a study of cytomegalovirus exposure and HLA in healthy donors. Only in-frame clones appear in the TCRdb table, and some are missing; sequencing was by immunoSEQ multiplex PCR. The table has more than 200,000 clones, 60% to 80% seen once. Sequencing was performed on PBMCs. Receptor source: a man aged 18 to 35 in good health and CMV-seronegative. CDR3s include the opening cysteine and the closing phenylalanine or tryptophan. Rows may omit the clone size; those that give it use once, few, many or a size class.

>14|few|TRBV4-1|TRBJ1-4
CASSQPFTNEKLFF
>16|-|TRBV5-4|TRBJ2-7
CASSAPGLAGTYEQYF
>15|-|TRBV6-1|TRBJ2-1
CASSAPGQGASEQFF
>14|-|TRBV4-3|TRBJ2-2
CASGRGLNTGELFF
>18|-|TRBV19|TRBJ2-1
CASSIGTPSGSKNNEQFF
>16|-|TRBV5-1|TRBJ2-6
CASSFQGGTGANVLTF
>16|once|TRBV12-5|TRBJ2-3
CASGLDTGVSTDTQYF
>17|many|TRBV5-1|TRBJ2-7
CASSLDPPGQGSYEQYF
>13|-|TRBV6-5|TRBJ1-5
CASSYPGLEPQHF
>18|-|TRBV13|TRBJ2-5
CASSPPRLLAGEWETQYF
>12|-|TRBV28|TRBJ1-5
CASSKENQPQHF
>14|-|TRBV2|TRBJ1-2
CASITSPGWDGYTF
>13|-|TRBV5-8|TRBJ2-7
CASSLGGPGEQYF
>13|-|TRBV7-9|TRBJ2-5
CASSTGSQETQYF
>12|-|TRBV28|TRBJ2-7
CASSPPGFSQIF
>15|few|TRBV7-9|TRBJ1-1
CASSPRDGRDTEAFF
>15|-|TRBV5-1|TRBJ2-1
CASSPPIRGWNEQFF
>17|-|TRBV7-9|TRBJ1-4
CASSLLGGGTTNEKLFF
>15|-|TRBV27|TRBJ2-5
CASSLAGEGGETQYF
>14|few|TRBV6-6|TRBJ1-1
CASSYGNQNTEAFF
>15|-|TRBV9|TRBJ2-3
CASSVSGQGRDTQYF
>13|-|TRBV28|TRBJ2-7
CASCRDTYYEQYF
>14|-|TRBV7-3|TRBJ2-1
CASRVSGGNNEQFF
>12|-|TRBV6-5|TRBJ1-1
CAGGQGNTEAFF
>16|-|TRBV23-1|TRBJ2-6
CASRTVGEPGANVLTF
>13|-|TRBV6-5|TRBJ2-7
CASTQENPYEQYF
>13|-|TRBV4-2|TRBJ1-4
CASSSWDYEELFF
>13|-|TRBV7-3|TRBJ2-1
CASSLGLHNEQFF
>17|-|TRBV29-1|TRBJ2-6
CSVSFRTGHSGANVLTF
>16|-|TRBV4-2|TRBJ2-5
CASSQDPLAGYETQYF
>15|-|TRBV4-3|TRBJ2-1
CASSQERSGEGWQFF
>15|-|TRBV7-2|TRBJ2-5
CASSFGGAREETQYF
>15|-|TRBV18|TRBJ1-2
CASSPTSGGELGYTF
>13|-|TRBV30|TRBJ2-7
CAWNDRGLDEQYF
>13|-|TRBV6-5|TRBJ2-7
CASSYTPRFEQYF
>13|few|TRBV28|TRBJ1-1
CASSLESLAEAFF
>14|-|TRBV10-3|TRBJ1-1
CAISEDRGNTEAFF
>18|-|TRBV7-2|TRBJ2-1
CASSSPPRTSGGGNEQFF
>14|-|TRBV7-9|TRBJ2-1
CASSLTGGYNEQFF
>11|-|TRBV30|TRBJ1-2
CAWSAGVYYTF
>14|-|TRBV30|TRBJ2-3
CAWSWTGVGDTQYF
>14|-|TRBV28|TRBJ1-5
CASTTVYSNQPQHF
>11|few|TRBV6-1|TRBJ1-5
CASRTGGPQHF
>13|few|TRBV6-5|TRBJ1-2
CASSYEGWGGYTF